Listed below are T cell receptor beta chains from one sample, sequenced in a study of Ad26.COV2.S vaccination and SARS-CoV-2 variants. Profiling relied on immunoSEQ multiplex PCR, and the TCRdb table lists in-frame clones only, not all of them. The sample has nearly 400,000 clones, 89% seen once; the top ten hold under 2%. The material was peripheral blood, obtained in a trial of Ad26.COV2.S vaccine versus placebo. The receptor source for this set is a person aged 18 to 59 who received the Ad26.COV2.S COVID-19 vaccine or a placebo. The CDR3 runs from the conserved cysteine through the conserved F or W.

>TRBJ1-5|TRBV7-8
CASSEISIYQPQHF
>TRBJ2-1|TRBV11-1
CASSLALDSGEQFF
>TRBJ2-7|TRBV11-3
CASSARYRSYEQYF
>TRBJ2-2|TRBV19
CASNQGANTGELFF
>TRBJ2-1|TRBV5-1
CASSQGRYNEQFF
>TRBJ2-4|TRBV6-1
CASSEQGGAKNIQYF
>TRBJ2-5|TRBV18
CASSSIAGGGETQYF
>TRBJ1-5|TRBV6-5
CASSLGQGGQPQHF
>TRBJ2-1|TRBV9
CASSPRLAGGWDEQFF
>TRBJ1-2|TRBV12-3/TRBV12-4
CASMGRGDGYTF
>TRBJ2-6|TRBV19
CASSVQSGANVLTF
>TRBJ2-7|TRBV4-1
CASSELYEQYF
>TRBJ2-2|TRBV12-3/TRBV12-4
CASTGGPGELFF
>TRBJ1-2|TRBV28
CASSFAVTNYGYTF
>TRBJ2-1|TRBV5-6
CASSTSKAPPYNEQFF
>TRBJ2-2|TRBV9
CASSVVQGNTGELFF
>TRBJ1-4|TRBV30
CAWNLGQGFEKLFF
>TRBJ2-1|TRBV29-1
CSAGLDRYINEQFF
>TRBJ2-1|TRBV6-5
CASGREDNEQFF
>TRBJ1-2|TRBV28
CASSRGQGNYGYTF
>TRBJ2-1|TRBV5-1
CASSGPPGGLHEQFF
>TRBJ1-1|TRBV18
CASSPGRGTEAFF
>TRBJ2-1|TRBV6-5
CASSSAGGVNEQFF
>TRBJ2-2|TRBV28
CASRTRGLAGNVGELFF
>TRBJ2-2|TRBV19
CASSMLAGGELGGELFF
>TRBJ2-1|TRBV11-3
CASSLTETGDEQFF
>TRBJ2-1|TRBV7-6
CASTIAGGDYNEQFF
>TRBJ2-2|TRBV7-9
CASSSREAGELFF
>TRBJ2-5|TRBV15
CATSIPSGQASETQYF
>TRBJ1-4|TRBV5-4
CATSASTGTEKLFF
>TRBJ2-5|TRBV11-2
CASSLSTSGSETQYF
>TRBJ2-7|TRBV7-9
CASSPRDLSVEQYF
>TRBJ2-3|TRBV7-3
CASSLGRRGTQYF
>TRBJ1-1|TRBV2
CASRYMNTEAFF
>TRBJ1-1|TRBV19
CASSMRQITEAFF
>TRBJ2-7|TRBV11-3
CASSLEGTVSYEQYF
>TRBJ1-1|TRBV19
CASSIDIRGTEAFF
>TRBJ2-7|TRBV28
CASRPTSVYEQYF
>TRBJ2-3|TRBV30
CAWSVTGFTDTQYF
>TRBJ2-3|TRBV9
CASGPSSGSTDTQYF
>TRBJ2-7|TRBV6-1
CASSESPRPNYEQYF
>TRBJ2-7|TRBV28
CASSLVGVPYEQYF
>TRBJ2-7|TRBV6-2/TRBV6-3
CASSYRRPPISASYEQYF
>TRBJ2-7|TRBV2
CASRTTSGSSYEQYF
>TRBJ1-2|TRBV28
CATGRRYTF
>TRBJ1-3|TRBV6-5
CASSRGRNTIYF
>TRBJ2-2|TRBV5-3
CARKFRGTGELFF
>TRBJ2-2|TRBV5-1
CASSEDRVNTGELFF
>TRBJ2-7|TRBV28
CATQREATYEQYF
>TRBJ2-7|TRBV28
CASRPTGLAGVEQYF
>TRBJ1-2|TRBV11-2
CASSPVHYYGYTF
>TRBJ2-1|TRBV19
CASTRVRQGIAADEQFF
>TRBJ2-2|TRBV5-4
CASSLSGTNTGELFF
>TRBJ1-5|TRBV28
CASSSGRQNQPQHF
>TRBJ1-5|TRBV27
CASSPDRGEQPQHF
>TRBJ2-3|TRBV7-9
CAWSTDTQYF
>TRBJ2-5|TRBV14
CASSPQGQETQYF
>TRBJ1-3|TRBV9
CASSPRGSLGNTIYF
>TRBJ2-2|TRBV25-1
CASSGPPGIANTGELFF